A single sample is the source of the 25 T cell receptor beta chains below, sequenced in a study of blood T cell repertoires in COVID-19. Some clones are missing from TCRdb's copy, which holds only in-frame ones; the method was immunoSEQ multiplex PCR. In the table there are around 200,000 clones, more than 75% of which are singletons. Sequences were obtained from peripheral blood. The receptors derive from a woman older than 75 with acute or convalescent COVID-19.

This clone was seen a handful of times. The rearrangement links TRBV7-2 to TRBJ1-6; 7 positions agree with TRBD1. With V trimmed by 2 bases and J by 10 bases, 8 bases remained unmatched. The CDR3 extends over 15 amino acids. The germline gives CDR1 SGHTA, CDR2 FQGNSA. CDR3 region: CASSLLGQRGSPLHF. The CDR3 bases are TGTGCCAGCAGCTTATTGGGACAGCGAGGCTCACCCCTCCACTTT.

The DNA for the CDR3 is TGTGCCAGCAGCTTAGCGGTGGGTGACAGGGCCCCCTACGAGCAGTACTTC. This sequence encodes CASSLAVGDRAPYEQYF. This rearrangement joins TRBV7-9 to TRBJ2-7; 7 bases agree with TRBD1. Germline loops: CDR1 SEHNR, CDR2 FQNEAQ (reference sequence). This CDR3 has 17 amino acids. Germline trimming cut 0 bases from V and 2 bases from J; bases unmatched to any gene: 10.

The chain employs TRBV5-1 and TRBJ1-2, with D possibly matching TRBD1 (6 bases). The germline gives CDR1 SGHRS, CDR2 YFSETQ. The CDR3 length is 15 residues. V gave up 7 bases and J gave up 8 bases, with 24 bases separating them. CDR3 sequence (DNA): TGCGCCAGCTCCCTGGCAGGTGGATCTAGGGGGGGCTACACCTTC. This translates into CASSLAGGSRGGYTF. The complete variable domain, with remaining parts taken from reference TRBV5-1 and TRBJ1-2, reads KAGVTQTPRYLIKTRGQQVTLSCSPISGHRSVSWYQQTPGQGLQFLFEYFSETQRNKGNFPGRFSGRQFSNSRSEMNVSTLELGDSALYLCASSLAGGSRGGYTFGSGTRLTVV.

The rearrangement uses TRBV9 and TRBJ2-7; 10 positions match TRBD1. Germline V CDR1 and CDR2: SGDLS, YYNGEE. The length of the CDR3 is 15 residues. The V segment lost 4 bases and the J segment 3 bases; nucleotides outside the gene matches: 7. This CDR3 reads CASSQTWDRGYEQYF. As DNA, the CDR3 is TGTGCCAGCAGCCAAACGTGGGACAGGGGCTACGAGCAGTACTTC.

V usage is TRBV30 and J usage is TRBJ2-3; D remains ambiguous. This CDR3 has 12 amino acids. Germline V lookup: CDR1 GTSNPN, CDR2 SVGIG (reference sequence). V lost 2 bases to trimming and J lost 3 bases, with 6 bases between them. The CDR3 spells CAWSPGTDTQYF. DNA for the CDR3: TGTGCCTGGAGTCCCGGGACAGATACGCAGTATTTT.

V usage is TRBV15 and J usage is TRBJ2-3; 7 positions match TRBD2. With V trimmed by 8 bases and J by 5 bases, 7 bases remained unmatched. Germline lookup yields CDR1 LNHNV and CDR2 YYDKDF (reference sequence). The CDR3 covers 13 residues. CDR3 nucleotides: TGTGCCACCCAGGCGGGAGCGGAAGATACGCAGTATTTT. Encoded protein: CATQAGAEDTQYF.

This clone turned up a few times. Here the CDR3 reads CASSLETYGYTF. CDR3 sequence (DNA): TGTGCCAGCAGCTTAGAGACATATGGCTACACCTTC. This chain uses TRBV11-2 with TRBJ1-2; D gene uncertain. Trimming removed 0 bases from V and 5 bases from J, with 4 bases in between. Looked up from germline, CDR1 is SGHAT and CDR2 is FQNNGV. The CDR3 extends over 12 amino acids.

CDR3 sequence (DNA): TGCAGTGCTAGTCCTCAGGCAAGCTCCTATAATTCACCCCTCCACTTT. It encodes CSASPQASSYNSPLHF. V is TRBV20-1 and J is TRBJ1-6, with D uncertain. Trimming shortened V by 3 bases and J by 0 bases, and 12 bases separated the two germline ends. The CDR3 totals 16 residues. CDR1 and CDR2 (germline): DFQATT, SNEGSKA (reference sequence).

This rearrangement joins TRBV18 to TRBJ2-5; maybe TRBD1 (5 bases). Germline V gives CDR1 KGHSH, CDR2 LQKENI. The germline V and J ends were trimmed by 4 bases and 0 bases, with 9 bases remaining between them. The CDR3 length is 14 residues. The CDR3 nucleotides read TGTGCCAGCTCACTGACAGCATACCAAGAGACCCAGTACTTC. Its translation is CASSLTAYQETQYF.

The V call is TRBV5-5, the J call TRBJ2-5, with a weak D call TRBD2 (5 bases). Trimming pared 5 bases from V and 5 bases from J, leaving 16 bases between. The germline V gene has CDR1 SGHKS and CDR2 YYEKEE (reference sequence). This CDR3 has 14 residues. The DNA for the CDR3 is TGTGCCAGCAGAGCTTTTATGTGGGAGGAGACCCAGTACTTC. It codes for CASRAFMWEETQYF.

The chain employs TRBV6-5 and TRBJ1-1; the D is unclear. Germline CDR1 and CDR2: MNHEY and SVGAGI. The CDR3 has 15 residues. The V and J ends lost 4 bases and 0 bases respectively, with 12 bases between them. Here the CDR3 DNA reads TGTGCCAGCAGTTCCGAGGGTATCGTGAACACTGAAGCTTTCTTT. Its protein is CASSSEGIVNTEAFF.

The chain combines TRBV9 with TRBJ2-3; D possibly corresponds to TRBD2 (6 bases). The V gene lost 7 bases and the J gene lost 2 bases, with 8 bases spanning the gap. From germline, CDR1 is SGDLS and CDR2 YYNGEE. The CDR3 is made up of 12 amino acids. CDR3 in amino acids: CASQRVTDTQYF. In nucleotides, the CDR3 is TGTGCCAGCCAGCGGGTCACAGATACGCAGTATTTT.

The J gene is TRBJ2-5, the V gene TRBV24-1, with TRBD1 as a possible D gene (6 bases). CDR1 is KGHDR, CDR2 SFDVKD, per germline. This CDR3 comprises 13 residues. The ends were cut back, 10 bases at V and 4 bases at J, with 15 bases in the middle. The CDR3 reads CATKQGWAETQYF. The CDR3 DNA reads TGTGCCACTAAACAGGGTTGGGCAGAGACCCAGTACTTC.

This rearrangement joins TRBV5-8 to TRBJ1-2; 7 nucleotides line up with TRBD1. Trimming took 2 bases from V and 8 from J; bases not matched to a gene: 9. Germline CDR1 and CDR2: SGHTS and YDEGEE. CDR3 length equals 14 residues. Here the CDR3 reads CASSFIGGPRGYTF. The DNA of the CDR3 is TGTGCCAGCAGCTTTATAGGGGGCCCTAGAGGCTACACCTTC.

As to this clone: At the DNA level, this CDR3 is encoded by other sequences in the same sample as well. J is TRBJ1-1 and V is TRBV3-1 (or the pseudogene TRBV3-2); D gene unclear. The CDR3 extends over 13 amino acids. V was shortened by 4 bases and J by 1 base, with 7 bases between the two germline ends. From germline, CDR1 is LGHDT and CDR2 YNNKEL (reference sequence). CDR3 sequence reads: CASSPRQNTEAFF. The CDR3 region has the DNA TGTGCCAGCAGCCCGCGACAGAACACTGAAGCTTTCTTT.

V usage is TRBV19 and J usage is TRBJ2-4; D call uncertain. V was clipped by 7 bases and J by 5 bases, with 12 bases between them. Looked up from germline, CDR1 is LNHDA and CDR2 is SQIVND (reference sequence). The CDR3 has 13 residues. CDR3 coding DNA: TGTGCCAGTACCCCGGCCGGAGAAAACATTCAGTACTTC. This sequence encodes CASTPAGENIQYF.

The chain carries TRBV2 and TRBJ2-2; D is possibly TRBD1 (5 bases). V lost 1 base to trimming and J lost 5 bases, with 11 bases between them. Germline lookup yields CDR1 SNHLY and CDR2 FYNNEI. The CDR3 runs to 15 residues. CDR3 protein: CASSEVGQGTGELFF. As DNA, the CDR3 is TGTGCCAGCAGTGAAGTGGGGCAGGGTACCGGGGAGCTGTTTTTT.

The chain links TRBV18 to TRBJ2-1, with 8 bases matching TRBD2. Germline values: CDR1 KGHSH, CDR2 LQKENI. The CDR3 is 15 residues long. Losses at the gene ends were 5 bases for V and 2 bases for J; bases not matched to a gene: 5. CDR3 sequence reads: CASSATGGTYNEQFF. The CDR3 DNA sequence: TGTGCCAGCTCAGCCACGGGAGGGACCTACAATGAGCAGTTCTTC.

V is TRBV28 and J is TRBJ2-7; 9 bases align to TRBD1. V shed 5 bases and J 2 bases; nucleotides not matched to a gene: 7. Germline values: CDR1 MDHEN, CDR2 SYDVKM. The CDR3 consists of 15 residues. CDR3 amino acids: CASSLTGGLAYEQYF. The CDR3 DNA follows: TGTGCCAGCAGTCTTACAGGGGGCCTGGCCTACGAGCAGTACTTC.

The chain has TRBV7-8 and TRBJ1-2; 12 nucleotides align to TRBD1. The V gene's germline CDR1 is SGHVS and CDR2 FQNEAQ. The junction had 12 bases not matched to a gene; V was cut back by 5 bases and J by 11 bases. The CDR3 length is 15 residues. CDR3 residues: CASSRVGQGALYYTF. CDR3 DNA sequence: TGTGCCAGCAGCCGAGTGGGACAGGGGGCTCTTTATTACACCTTC. Full variable domain (outside the CDR3, taken from reference TRBV7-8 and TRBJ1-2): GAGVSQSPRYKVAKRGQDVALRCDPISGHVSLFWYQQALGQGPEFLTYFQNEAQLDKSGLPSDRFFAERPEGSVSTLKIQRTQQEDSAVYLCASSRVGQGALYYTFGSGTRLTVV.

The chain joins TRBV5-1 to TRBJ2-5; D is possibly TRBD2 (5 bases). Trimming stripped 0 bases from V and 5 bases from J, with 14 bases between. Germline assignment: CDR1 SGHRS and CDR2 YFSETQ. The CDR3 sequence is 15 residues long. The CDR3 DNA follows: TGCGCCAGCAGCTTGGCCGGTAGCGTCCTTGAGACCCAGTACTTC. Translating it yields CASSLAGSVLETQYF.

This chain uses TRBV10-1 with TRBJ1-1, with D uncertain. CDR1 WNHNN and CDR2 SYGVQD come from the germline V gene (reference sequence). The CDR3 covers 15 residues. Trimming left V 0 bases short and J 6 bases short, with 14 bases between. The CDR3 DNA reads TGCGCCAGCAGTGAGTCCCGGGTCGGTAATCCTGAAGCTTTCTTT. Translation gives CASSESRVGNPEAFF.

J is TRBJ2-5 and V is TRBV30; 8 nucleotides match TRBD1. V lost 0 bases, J lost 5 bases, and 11 bases stayed unmatched. Looked up from germline, CDR1 is GTSNPN and CDR2 is SVGIG (reference sequence). The CDR3 contains 16 residues. The CDR3 coding sequence is TGTGCCTGGAGTGTACAAAGGACAGGGCGAAAGGAGACCCAGTACTTC. Its protein product is CAWSVQRTGRKETQYF. The entire variable domain, with the rest obtained from reference TRBV30 and TRBJ2-5, is as follows: SQTIHQWPATLVQPVGSPLSLECTVEGTSNPNLYWYRQAAGRGLQLLFYSVGIGQISSEVPQNLSASRPQDRQFILSSKKLLLSDSGFYLCAWSVQRTGRKETQYFGPGTRLLVL.

The rearrangement joins TRBV30 to TRBJ2-2; D perhaps matches TRBD1 (6 bases). Germline V gives CDR1 GTSNPN, CDR2 SVGIG (reference sequence). CDR3 length: 16 amino acids. V lost 2 bases and J lost 4, with 17 bases in between. CDR3 sequence reads: CAWSPLYRVPTGELFF. In DNA, the CDR3 is TGTGCCTGGAGTCCCCTTTACAGGGTGCCCACCGGGGAGCTGTTTTTT.

The rearrangement joins TRBV5-4 to TRBJ2-1; D uncertain. The CDR3 extends over 16 amino acids. V lost 0 bases and J lost 1, with 11 bases in between. Germline values: CDR1 SGHNT, CDR2 YYREEE (reference sequence). CDR3 amino acids: CASSLASDGSYNEQFF. CDR3 nucleotide sequence: TGTGCCAGCAGCTTGGCCAGCGACGGTTCCTACAATGAGCAGTTCTTC.